The T cell receptor beta chain under discussion was sequenced for a study of cytomegalovirus exposure and HLA in healthy donors. In the case of this clone: What it binds is unknown.

Germline values: CDR1 SGHTA, CDR2 FQGNSA. The V and J ends lost 10 bases and 0 bases respectively, with 17 bases between them. The CDR3 sequence is 15 residues long. Findings of the study overall: A few CMV-associated chains were confirmed in vitro to be specific for CMV antigens.

Primers for the PCR totalled 60 Vbeta and 13 Jbeta. The method was immunoSEQ multiplex PCR; TCRdb's version includes in-frame clones alone and lacks a portion of them. The data hold fewer than 180,000 clones, with 70% to 80% observed a single time. The sequenced material came from PBMCs. This rearrangement joins TRBV7-2 to TRBJ2-3; D remains ambiguous. The sequence derives from a human donor in good health. CDR3 in amino acids: CATSFAIGSTDTQYF. DNA of the CDR3: TGTGCCACCTCGTTCGCTATCGGGAGCACAGATACGCAGTATTTT.